These T cell receptor beta chains were read from a single sample in a study of T cell responses to AZD1222 COVID-19 vaccine. The table came from immunoSEQ multiplex PCR; TCRdb's copy has only in-frame clones and leaves some out. This sample has 95,000 to 150,000 clones, with around 93% found just once. This material consisted of peripheral blood, taken 28 days after the second AZD1222 dose. The receptors derive from an adult who received the AZD1222 COVID-19 vaccine. CDR3s include the opening cysteine and the closing phenylalanine or tryptophan. Clone size, where shown, is once, few, many, or a class for clones that have expanded.

clone size: few
J gene: TRBJ2-1
V gene: TRBV7-9
CDR3 protein: CASSLVTSGYNEQFF

clone size: .
J gene: TRBJ1-5
V gene: TRBV5-1
CDR3 protein: CASSAGQGESNQPQHF

clone size: .
J gene: TRBJ1-2
V gene: TRBV28
CDR3 protein: CASSTGPVYGYTF

clone size: .
J gene: TRBJ2-5
V gene: TRBV12-3/TRBV12-4
CDR3 protein: CASSNQETQYF

clone size: .
J gene: TRBJ1-1
V gene: TRBV15
CDR3 protein: CATSREGGSTEAFF

clone size: .
J gene: TRBJ1-1
V gene: TRBV19
CDR3 protein: CASSIWTENTEAFF

clone size: .
J gene: TRBJ2-7
V gene: TRBV20-1
CDR3 protein: CSARVITEQYF

clone size: once
J gene: TRBJ2-1
V gene: TRBV7-2
CDR3 protein: CATRGNEQFF

clone size: .
J gene: TRBJ2-1
V gene: TRBV4-2
CDR3 protein: CASSQLLGHNEQFF

clone size: .
J gene: TRBJ1-3
V gene: TRBV29-1
CDR3 protein: CSVEDLLLAGNSGNTIYF

clone size: .
J gene: TRBJ1-2
V gene: TRBV10-1
CDR3 protein: CASRLNYGYTF

clone size: .
J gene: TRBJ2-5
V gene: TRBV6-1
CDR3 protein: CASSEDLGKSWGETQYF

clone size: .
J gene: TRBJ2-2
V gene: TRBV7-9
CDR3 protein: CASSYIGQNTGELFF

clone size: .
J gene: TRBJ1-2
V gene: TRBV12-3/TRBV12-4
CDR3 protein: CASSGGPYGYTF

clone size: .
J gene: TRBJ2-5
V gene: TRBV11-3
CDR3 protein: CASSLGGTTQETQYF

clone size: once
J gene: TRBJ1-1
V gene: TRBV20-1
CDR3 protein: CSASNLQGASTEAFF

clone size: .
J gene: TRBJ1-1
V gene: TRBV10-1
CDR3 protein: CASSEARTEAFF

clone size: .
J gene: TRBJ2-1
V gene: TRBV18
CDR3 protein: CASSGQEQFF

clone size: .
J gene: TRBJ2-1
V gene: TRBV18
CDR3 protein: CASSPVLSGEQFF

clone size: .
J gene: TRBJ2-1
V gene: TRBV14
CDR3 protein: CASSQVRGVYNEQFF

clone size: .
J gene: TRBJ2-2
V gene: TRBV7-8
CDR3 protein: CASSSGTLGFGELFF

clone size: .
J gene: TRBJ2-1
V gene: TRBV28
CDR3 protein: CASSRDRWFPKHRNEQFF

clone size: .
J gene: TRBJ1-4
V gene: TRBV12-3/TRBV12-4
CDR3 protein: CASSRFGEKLFF

clone size: .
J gene: TRBJ2-3
V gene: TRBV6-5
CDR3 protein: CASRRRVGGADTQYF

clone size: .
J gene: TRBJ2-5
V gene: TRBV28
CDR3 protein: CASRPGGLYQETQYF

clone size: few
J gene: TRBJ2-7
V gene: TRBV6-5
CDR3 protein: CASSYSLDSSYEQYF

clone size: .
J gene: TRBJ1-5
V gene: TRBV7-9
CDR3 protein: CASSLTGDQPQHF

clone size: .
J gene: TRBJ2-7
V gene: TRBV5-4
CDR3 protein: CASSFWGRGSYEQYF

clone size: .
J gene: TRBJ2-6
V gene: TRBV28
CDR3 protein: CASSLQGSGANVLTF

clone size: .
J gene: TRBJ2-3
V gene: TRBV4-2
CDR3 protein: CASSQVGVQDTQYF

clone size: .
J gene: TRBJ1-2
V gene: TRBV2
CDR3 protein: CASSEVADLYGYTF

clone size: .
J gene: TRBJ1-1
V gene: TRBV3-1/TRBV3-2
CDR3 protein: CASSPPGLVEVFF

clone size: .
J gene: TRBJ2-1
V gene: TRBV9
CDR3 protein: CASSEGTSGGLYNEQFF

clone size: .
J gene: TRBJ2-5
V gene: TRBV6-5
CDR3 protein: CASSSGGGETQYF

clone size: .
J gene: TRBJ1-3
V gene: TRBV7-6
CDR3 protein: CASSLAPSNSGNTIYF

clone size: .
J gene: TRBJ1-1
V gene: TRBV7-2
CDR3 protein: CASSLLGGTSQAFF

clone size: .
J gene: TRBJ1-1
V gene: TRBV19
CDR3 protein: CASSSVLNTEAFF

clone size: .
J gene: TRBJ2-3
V gene: TRBV15
CDR3 protein: CATSREPGQPGLVDPKQYF

clone size: .
J gene: TRBJ2-1
V gene: TRBV4-1
CDR3 protein: CASSQVGGSFSYNEQFF

clone size: .
J gene: TRBJ2-2
V gene: TRBV7-8
CDR3 protein: CASSSRTSGNSNTGELFF

clone size: .
J gene: TRBJ1-1
V gene: TRBV5-4
CDR3 protein: CASSLRQGHDEAFF

clone size: .
J gene: TRBJ2-7
V gene: TRBV25-1
CDR3 protein: CASEDPGSSYEQYF

clone size: .
J gene: TRBJ2-5
V gene: TRBV11-3
CDR3 protein: CASSQDGGRETQYF

clone size: .
J gene: TRBJ1-3
V gene: TRBV7-2
CDR3 protein: CASSLGGSGNTIYF

clone size: .
J gene: TRBJ2-5
V gene: TRBV11-1
CDR3 protein: CASSARLAGEQETQYF

clone size: .
J gene: TRBJ2-1
V gene: TRBV28
CDR3 protein: CASSLSHNEQFF

clone size: .
J gene: TRBJ1-1
V gene: TRBV11-2
CDR3 protein: CASSPLPLRGTMNTEAFF

clone size: .
J gene: TRBJ2-2
V gene: TRBV19
CDR3 protein: CASSGTSGGTGELFF

clone size: .
J gene: TRBJ1-5
V gene: TRBV27
CDR3 protein: CASSYTLHQPQHF

clone size: .
J gene: TRBJ1-1
V gene: TRBV3-1/TRBV3-2
CDR3 protein: CASSQDGIRGHRNTEAFF

clone size: once
J gene: TRBJ2-1
V gene: TRBV28
CDR3 protein: CASSQLLENEQFF

clone size: .
J gene: TRBJ2-2
V gene: TRBV10-1
CDR3 protein: CASSESRDPGSTGELFF